The 26 T cell receptor beta chains reported below all come from one sample, sequenced in a study of blood T cells in healthy people across ages (dated by TCRdb to the mid-2010s). Library generation was performed with 5' RACE. Instrument used: Illumina HiSeq 2500. A second PCR of roughly 6 to 11 cycles was run with a J-beta primer mix and a sample-barcoded 5' primer. In-frame beta chains were kept once TCRdb had trimmed the public reads at Q25 with fastp and called clones with MiXCR. All rows with the same CDR3 protein become a single entry with the most common DNA and genes. Recorded for this sample are hundreds of thousands of distinct CDR3 sequences; around 21% of them occurred a single time. The ten largest account for 3.5% to 4% of the sample. Sequences were obtained from blood. The origin of the receptors is a man aged 70 or older in good health.

The chain has TRBV12-3 or TRBV12-4 and TRBJ2-1; D is undetermined. The DNA end is more similar to TRBJ2-7, so the J call may be wrong. The CDR3 has 12 amino acids. CDR3 sequence reads: CASSNNGYEQYF. The DNA for the CDR3 is TGTGCCAGCAGTAATAACGGTTACGAGCAGTACTTC.

This clonotype has only a few counts. CDR3 protein: CASSYSVNNEQFF. CDR3 in DNA: TGTGCCAGCAGTTACAGTGTTAACAATGAGCAGTTCTTC. The chain is built from TRBV6-2 or TRBV6-3 and TRBJ2-1, with D uncertain. Trimming left V 2 bases short and J 5 bases short, with 7 bases between. This CDR3 contains 13 residues. Germline CDR1 MNHEY, CDR2 SVGEGT.

This rearrangement joins TRBV20-1 to TRBJ2-5; tentatively, D is TRBD2 (5 bases). The V and J ends lost 0 bases and 5 bases respectively, with 22 bases between them. Per germline, CDR1 DFQATT and CDR2 SNEGSKA (reference sequence). The CDR3 runs 17 residues. CDR3 nucleotides: TGCAGTGCTAGAGATGTTTTAACGGGGAGCCAACACGAGACCCAGTACTTC. Translated, it gives CSARDVLTGSQHETQYF.

The genes are TRBV21-1 and TRBJ2-7; TRBD1, the table's D call, was not compared with the DNA. TRBV21-1 is described as a pseudogene. The CDR3 totals 13 residues. The CDR3 DNA is TGTGCCAGCAGCACGACAGTGGACTACGAGCAGTACTTC. Translation: CASSTTVDYEQYF.

The CDR3: CASSRLAGEGSKNIQYF. CDR3 in DNA: TGTGCCAGCAGTCGACTAGCGGGAGAGGGATCCAAAAACATTCAGTACTTC. This rearrangement joins TRBV2 to TRBJ2-4; 12 positions agree with TRBD2. With 5 bases clipped from V and 2 bases from J, the junction kept 7 bases outside the gene matches. The CDR3 length is 17 residues. Germline assignment: CDR1 SNHLY and CDR2 FYNNEI.

This clonotype occurred many times. The chain is built from TRBV5-1 and TRBJ2-5, with D tentatively TRBD2 (5 bases). The CDR3 runs 15 residues. The germline gives CDR1 SGHRS, CDR2 YFSETQ. Trimming cost V 4 bases and J 2 bases, with 15 bases left between them. CDR3 protein: CASSPGSRVQETQYF. For the CDR3, the DNA is TGCGCCAGCAGCCCGGGATCAAGGGTTCAAGAGACCCAGTACTTC.

A remark on this clonotype: One junction end does not reproduce the germline sequence, and a read error may be involved. V and J are TRBV6-6 and TRBJ2-7; the match to TRBD2 covers 7 bases. The CDR3 length is 15 residues. Looked up from germline, CDR1 is MNHNY and CDR2 is SVGAGI (reference sequence). The CDR3 sequence is CASSNSLAGPYEQYF. The CDR3 DNA is TGTGCCAGCAGTAACTCCTTAGCGGGTCCCTACGAGCAGTACTTC.

This clonotype was seen only a few times. The chain has TRBV12-3 or TRBV12-4 and TRBJ1-2; weak D call: TRBD1 (6 bases). The CDR3 totals 14 residues. Trimming stripped 0 bases from V and 8 bases from J, with 13 bases between. CDR3 DNA: TGTGCCAGCAGTTTAGCGGGGGGCGCACAAGGCTACACCTTC. Translation: CASSLAGGAQGYTF.

The chain carries TRBV4-1 and TRBJ2-2; D is perhaps TRBD2 (7 bases). CDR1 is MGHRA, CDR2 YSYEKL, per germline. This CDR3 comprises 12 residues. CDR3 DNA: TGCGCTTGCGGGGGCAACACCGGGGAGCTGTTTTTT. This translates into CACGGNTGELFF.

The V gene is TRBV7-9, the J gene TRBJ2-3, with a tentative D call TRBD2 (6 bases). The V end was cut by 5 bases, the J end by 8 bases, with 17 bases between. Germline values: CDR1 SEHNR, CDR2 FQNEAQ (reference sequence). The length of the CDR3 is 14 residues. The CDR3 DNA reads as TGTGCCAGCAGCCTCGGCGGGGAATCGGTTACGCAGTATTTT. The encoded protein is CASSLGGESVTQYF.

This clonotype was picked up many times. The chain couples TRBV20-1 to TRBJ2-1; 14 bases are a match to TRBD2. The CDR3 totals 15 residues. Germline V lookup: CDR1 DFQATT, CDR2 SNEGSKA (reference sequence). In DNA, the CDR3 is TGCAGCGGGACTAGCGGGAGCGGGTCGAGGAATGAGCAGTTCTTC. Protein product: CSGTSGSGSRNEQFF.

This clonotype showed up many times. This chain connects TRBV7-9 to TRBJ1-5; TRBD1 agrees at 8 bases. This CDR3 contains 14 residues. The ends lost 4 bases at V and 5 bases at J; junction bases unmatched: 4. From germline, CDR1 is SEHNR and CDR2 FQNEAQ (reference sequence). For the CDR3, the DNA is TGTGCCAGCAGCTCGGACAGGGTTGATCAGCCCCAGCATTTT. Translating it yields CASSSDRVDQPQHF.

In its sample, this clonotype was seen many times. This chain links TRBV10-3 with TRBJ2-4; the D gene is possibly TRBD2 (6 bases). Between the trimmed V and J ends, which lost 4 bases and 0 bases, there was a span of 13 bases. The CDR3 runs to 16 residues. From germline, CDR1 is ENHRY and CDR2 SYGVKD. The CDR3 coding sequence is TGTGCCATCAGTGCAAATAGCGGAGTAGCCAAAAACATTCAGTACTTC. Translated, it gives CAISANSGVAKNIQYF.

This clonotype was recorded at least ten times. J is TRBJ2-1 and V is TRBV6-2 or TRBV6-3; D possibly corresponds to TRBD2 (6 bases). V was clipped by 2 bases and J by 9 bases, with 11 bases between them. The CDR3 length is 13 residues. Germline lookup yields CDR1 MNHEY and CDR2 SVGEGT. For the CDR3, the DNA is TGTGCCAGCAGTTACGCGGGATTGGGTGAGCAGTTCTTC. Amino acid sequence: CASSYAGLGEQFF.

This clonotype was observed a few times. The rearrangement uses TRBV21-1 and TRBJ2-7; the D call in the table, TRBD1, was not verified against the DNA. TRBV21-1 represents a pseudogene. The CDR3 runs to 20 residues. The CDR3 is CASSKGSGDRCKKSSYEQYF. The CDR3 region has the DNA TGTGCCAGCAGCAAAGGTTCTGGGGACAGGTGCAAAAAAAGTTCCTACGAGCAGTACTTC.

J is TRBJ2-3 and V is TRBV20-1; D uncertain. The germline gives CDR1 DFQATT, CDR2 SNEGSKA (reference sequence). There are 14 residues in the CDR3. V lost 3 bases and J lost 1, with 11 bases in between. As DNA, the CDR3 is TGCAGTGCTAGTCAGCCCCTACGCACAGATACGCAGTATTTT. Protein sequence: CSASQPLRTDTQYF.

The V and J genes are TRBV5-1 and TRBJ2-5; D unclear. Germline-derived CDR1 and CDR2 are SGHRS and YFSETQ. This CDR3 comprises 13 residues. Trimming cost V 4 bases and J 5 bases, with 12 bases left between them. The CDR3: CASSRSFGETQYF. The CDR3 DNA follows: TGCGCCAGCAGCCGCTCTTTCGGGGAGACCCAGTACTTC.

The chain carries TRBV2 and TRBJ1-5, with D perhaps matching TRBD1 (5 bases). The ends were cut back, 0 bases at V and 4 bases at J, with 22 bases in the middle. The CDR3 is 19 residues long. Germline V gene sequence: CDR1 SNHLY, CDR2 FYNNEI. The CDR3 spells CASSEARSGLRATNQPQHF. CDR3 coding DNA: TGTGCCAGCAGTGAAGCGAGGTCGGGACTAAGGGCGACAAATCAGCCCCAGCATTTT. Using reference TRBV2 and TRBJ1-5 for the parts outside the CDR3, the full variable domain is EPEVTQTPSHQVTQMGQEVILRCVPISNHLYFYWYRQILGQKVEFLVSFYNNEISEKSEIFDDQFSVERPDGSNFTLKIRSTKLEDSAMYFCASSEARSGLRATNQPQHFGDGTRLSIL.

This clonotype was recorded many times. The chain carries TRBV12-3 or TRBV12-4 and TRBJ2-5, with 8 bases matching TRBD2. Trimming took 5 bases from V and 5 from J; bases not matched to a gene: 1. This CDR3 comprises 12 residues. Here the CDR3 DNA reads TGTGCCAGCAGTCCTAGCGGGGAGACCCAGTACTTC. This codes for CASSPSGETQYF.

The chain uses TRBV25-1 and TRBJ2-4; TRBD2 matches 11 bases. Losses at the gene ends were 2 bases for V and 8 bases for J; bases not matched to a gene: 5. Per germline, CDR1 MGHDK and CDR2 SYGVNS. This CDR3 contains 15 residues. CDR3 amino acids: CASSETSGSKDIQYF. In nucleotides, the CDR3 is TGTGCCAGCAGTGAAACTAGCGGGAGTAAGGACATTCAGTACTTC.

The chain recombines TRBV19 with TRBJ1-2; a possible D gene is TRBD1 (5 bases). The CDR3 has 14 residues. Germline CDR1 LNHDA, CDR2 SQIVND (reference sequence). Trimming stripped 6 bases from V and 4 bases from J, with 15 bases between. This CDR3 is CASSPGGESYGYTF. The CDR3 nucleotides are TGTGCCAGTAGCCCGGGAGGGGAATCCTATGGCTACACCTTC. Complete variable domain (other parts from reference TRBV19 and TRBJ1-2): DGGITQSPKYLFRKEGQNVTLSCEQNLNHDAMYWYRQDPGQGLRLIYYSQIVNDFQKGDIAEGYSVSREKKESFPLTVTSAQKNPTAFYLCASSPGGESYGYTFGSGTRLTVV.

V gene TRBV18 combines with J gene TRBJ2-1; TRBD2 matches at 7 bases. CDR3 length equals 14 residues. From germline, CDR1 is KGHSH and CDR2 LQKENI. The junction had 4 bases not matched to a gene; V was cut back by 3 bases and J by 5 bases. CDR3 coding DNA: TGTGCCAGCTCACCCTTCGGGACTAACAATGAGCAGTTCTTC. Protein sequence: CASSPFGTNNEQFF.

The J gene is TRBJ2-7, the V gene TRBV5-1, with 7 bases fitting TRBD1. This CDR3 region has 14 residues. Germline CDR1 SGHRS, CDR2 YFSETQ. With V trimmed by 1 base and J by 5 bases, 6 bases remained unmatched. CDR3 bases: TGCGCCAGCAGCTTGATACAGGGGCTGGACGAGCAGTACTTC. Translating gives CASSLIQGLDEQYF.

There are a few counts of this clonotype. The rearrangement uses TRBV27 and TRBJ2-7; D gene ambiguous. This CDR3 is 14 amino acids long. The V end lost 3 bases, the J end lost 0 bases, and 9 bases lay between the germline ends. The germline V gene encodes CDR1 MNHEY and CDR2 SMNVEV (reference sequence). The CDR3 nucleotides are TGTGCCAGCAGTTTGGCGGAGAACTCCTACGAGCAGTACTTC. This gives the protein CASSLAENSYEQYF.

The chain is built from TRBV7-8 and TRBJ2-5, with 16 bases that match TRBD2. CDR3 length: 19 amino acids. The V gene's germline CDR1 is SGHVS and CDR2 FQNEAQ. The V and J ends lost 5 bases and 5 bases, in that order; junction bases with no gene match: 14. CDR3 in amino acids: CASSPNFPGTSGRVETQYF. The CDR3 DNA is TGTGCCAGCAGCCCAAATTTTCCCGGGACTAGCGGGAGGGTCGAGACCCAGTACTTC.

This clonotype occurred a few times. The chain links TRBV27 to TRBJ2-7; 8 bases match TRBD1. Germline V gene lookup returns CDR1 MNHEY and CDR2 SMNVEV (reference sequence). The CDR3 spans 16 residues. V lost 5 bases and J lost 0; bases outside the gene matches: 9. For the CDR3, the DNA is TGTGCCAGCAGTAAATCCGGGACAGGATACTCCTACGAGCAGTACTTC. It yields the protein CASSKSGTGYSYEQYF.